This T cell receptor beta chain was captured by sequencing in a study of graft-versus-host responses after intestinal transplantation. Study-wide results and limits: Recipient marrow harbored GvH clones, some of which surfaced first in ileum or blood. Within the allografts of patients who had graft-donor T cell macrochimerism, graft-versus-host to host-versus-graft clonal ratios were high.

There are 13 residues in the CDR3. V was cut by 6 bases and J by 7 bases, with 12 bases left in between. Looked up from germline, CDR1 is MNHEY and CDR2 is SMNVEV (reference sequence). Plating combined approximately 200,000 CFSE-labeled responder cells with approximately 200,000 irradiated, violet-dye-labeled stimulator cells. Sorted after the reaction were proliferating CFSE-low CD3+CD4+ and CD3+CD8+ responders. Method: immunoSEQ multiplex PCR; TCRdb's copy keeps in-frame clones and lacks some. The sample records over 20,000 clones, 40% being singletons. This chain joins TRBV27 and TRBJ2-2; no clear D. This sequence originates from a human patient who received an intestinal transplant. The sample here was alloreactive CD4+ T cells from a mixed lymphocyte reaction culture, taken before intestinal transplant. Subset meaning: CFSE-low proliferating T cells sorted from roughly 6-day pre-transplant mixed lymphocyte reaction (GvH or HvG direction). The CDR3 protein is CASSSTLDGELFF. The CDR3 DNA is TGTGCCAGCAGCTCCACGCTAGACGGGGAGCTGTTTTTT.